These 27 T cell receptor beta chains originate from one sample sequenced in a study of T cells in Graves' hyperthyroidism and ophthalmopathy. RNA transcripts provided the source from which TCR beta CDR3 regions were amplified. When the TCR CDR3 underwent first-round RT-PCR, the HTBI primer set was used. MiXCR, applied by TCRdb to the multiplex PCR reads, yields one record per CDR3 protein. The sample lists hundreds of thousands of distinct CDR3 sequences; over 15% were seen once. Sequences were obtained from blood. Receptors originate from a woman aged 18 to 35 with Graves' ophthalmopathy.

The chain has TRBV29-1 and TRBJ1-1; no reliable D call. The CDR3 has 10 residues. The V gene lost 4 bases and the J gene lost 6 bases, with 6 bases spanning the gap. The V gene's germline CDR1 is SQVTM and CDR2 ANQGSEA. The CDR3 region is CSVVTAEAFF. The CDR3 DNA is TGCAGCGTTGTCACGGCTGAAGCTTTCTTT.

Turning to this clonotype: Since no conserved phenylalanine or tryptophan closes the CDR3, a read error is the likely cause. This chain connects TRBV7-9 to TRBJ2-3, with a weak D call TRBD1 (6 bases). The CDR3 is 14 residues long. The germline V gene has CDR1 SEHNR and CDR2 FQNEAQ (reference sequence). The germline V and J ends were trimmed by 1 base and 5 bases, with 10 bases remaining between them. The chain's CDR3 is CASSLDRVRDTQYL. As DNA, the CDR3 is TGTGCCAGCAGCTTAGACAGGGTCAGAGATACGCAGTATTTA.

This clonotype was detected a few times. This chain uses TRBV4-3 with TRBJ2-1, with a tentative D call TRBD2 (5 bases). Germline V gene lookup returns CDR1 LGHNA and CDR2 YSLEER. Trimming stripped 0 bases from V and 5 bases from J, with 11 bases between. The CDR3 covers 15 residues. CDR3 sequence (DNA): TGCGCCAGCAGCCAAGATACTAGTTCCCACAATGAGCAGTTCTTC. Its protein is CASSQDTSSHNEQFF.

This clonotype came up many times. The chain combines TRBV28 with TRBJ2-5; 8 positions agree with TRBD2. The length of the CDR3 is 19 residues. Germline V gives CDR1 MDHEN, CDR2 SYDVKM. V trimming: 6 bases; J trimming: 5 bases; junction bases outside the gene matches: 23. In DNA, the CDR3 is TGTGCCAGCAGCCCTTATTGGACTAGCAGGAAGGGGGGAGCGGAGACCCAGTACTTC. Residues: CASSPYWTSRKGGAETQYF.

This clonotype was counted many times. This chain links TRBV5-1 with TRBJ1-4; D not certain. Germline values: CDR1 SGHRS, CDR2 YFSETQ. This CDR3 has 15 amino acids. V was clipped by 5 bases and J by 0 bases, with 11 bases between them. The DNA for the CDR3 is TGCGCCAGCAGTCCTGGCGGTGCAACTAATGAAAAACTGTTTTTT. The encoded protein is CASSPGGATNEKLFF. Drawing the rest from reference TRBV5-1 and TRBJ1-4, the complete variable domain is KAGVTQTPRYLIKTRGQQVTLSCSPISGHRSVSWYQQTPGQGLQFLFEYFSETQRNKGNFPGRFSGRQFSNSRSEMNVSTLELGDSALYLCASSPGGATNEKLFFGSGTQLSVL.

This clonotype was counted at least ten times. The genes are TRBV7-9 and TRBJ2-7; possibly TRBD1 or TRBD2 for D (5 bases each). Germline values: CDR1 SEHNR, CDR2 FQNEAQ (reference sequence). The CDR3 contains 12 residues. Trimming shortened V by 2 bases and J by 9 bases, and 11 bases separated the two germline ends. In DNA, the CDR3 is TGTGCCAGCAGCTTAATTGGGGGAAGGCAGTACTTC. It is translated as CASSLIGGRQYF.

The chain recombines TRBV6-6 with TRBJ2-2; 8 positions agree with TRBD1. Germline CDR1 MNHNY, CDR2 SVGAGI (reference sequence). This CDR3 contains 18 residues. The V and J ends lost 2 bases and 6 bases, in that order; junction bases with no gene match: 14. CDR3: CASSYRTGPRVTPGELFF. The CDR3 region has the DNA TGTGCCAGCAGTTACCGGACAGGGCCGAGAGTAACACCCGGGGAGCTGTTTTTT.

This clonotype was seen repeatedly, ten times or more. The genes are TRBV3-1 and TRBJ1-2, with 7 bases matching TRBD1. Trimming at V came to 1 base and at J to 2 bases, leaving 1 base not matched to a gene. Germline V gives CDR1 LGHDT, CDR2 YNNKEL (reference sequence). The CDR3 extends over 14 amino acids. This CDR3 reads CASSQGQGNYGYTF. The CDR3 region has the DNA TGTGCCAGCAGCCAAGGACAGGGCAACTATGGCTACACCTTC. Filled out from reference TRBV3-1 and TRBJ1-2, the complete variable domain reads DTAVSQTPKYLVTQMGNDKSIKCEQNLGHDTMYWYKQDSKKFLKIMFSYNNKELIINETVPNRFSPKSPDKAHLNLHINSLELGDSAVYFCASSQGQGNYGYTFGSGTRLTVV.

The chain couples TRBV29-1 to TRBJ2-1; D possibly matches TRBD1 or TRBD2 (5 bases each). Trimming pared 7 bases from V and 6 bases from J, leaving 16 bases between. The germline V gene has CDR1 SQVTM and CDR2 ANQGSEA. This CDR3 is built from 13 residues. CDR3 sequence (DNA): TGCAGCGCCTGCCGGGACCTGGGCAATGAGCAGTTCTTC. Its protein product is CSACRDLGNEQFF.

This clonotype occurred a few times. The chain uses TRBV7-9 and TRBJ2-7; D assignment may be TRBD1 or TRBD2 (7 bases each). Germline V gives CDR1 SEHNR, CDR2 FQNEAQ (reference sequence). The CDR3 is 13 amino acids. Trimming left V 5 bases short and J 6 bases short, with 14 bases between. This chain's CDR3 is CASSADREGEQYF. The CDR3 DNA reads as TGTGCCAGCAGCGCTGACAGGGAGGGCGAGCAGTACTTC.

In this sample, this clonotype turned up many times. The CDR3 bases are TGTGCCAGCAGCTTGAGGTTGTGGGAGCAGTACTTC. Its protein is CASSLRLWEQYF. The chain combines TRBV7-9 with TRBJ2-7, with D hard to call. Germline assignment: CDR1 SEHNR and CDR2 FQNEAQ (reference sequence). This CDR3 is built from 12 residues. Trimming removed 3 bases from V and 7 bases from J, with 10 bases in between.

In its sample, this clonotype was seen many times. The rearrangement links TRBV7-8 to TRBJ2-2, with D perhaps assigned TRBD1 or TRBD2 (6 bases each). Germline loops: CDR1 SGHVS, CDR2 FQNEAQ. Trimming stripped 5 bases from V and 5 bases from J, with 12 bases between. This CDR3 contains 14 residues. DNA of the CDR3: TGTGCCAGCAGCACAGGGACTGAAACCGGGGAGCTGTTTTTT. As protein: CASSTGTETGELFF.

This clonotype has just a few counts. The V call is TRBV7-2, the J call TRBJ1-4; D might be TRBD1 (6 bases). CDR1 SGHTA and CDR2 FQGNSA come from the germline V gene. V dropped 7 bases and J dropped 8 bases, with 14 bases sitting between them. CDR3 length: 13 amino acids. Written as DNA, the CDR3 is TGTGCCAGCAACAACAGGGAGGAGGAAAAACTGTTTTTT. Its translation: CASNNREEEKLFF.

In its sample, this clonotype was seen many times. The CDR3 nucleotides are TGTGCCAGCAGCCTCCTCACGTGGGGGAAAAGGGTGAACACTGAAGCTTTCTTT. Amino acids: CASSLLTWGKRVNTEAFF. J is TRBJ1-1 and V is TRBV28, with a weak D call TRBD1 (5 bases). The V and J ends lost 6 bases and 0 bases respectively, with 23 bases between them. CDR3 length: 18 amino acids. Germline CDR1 MDHEN, CDR2 SYDVKM.

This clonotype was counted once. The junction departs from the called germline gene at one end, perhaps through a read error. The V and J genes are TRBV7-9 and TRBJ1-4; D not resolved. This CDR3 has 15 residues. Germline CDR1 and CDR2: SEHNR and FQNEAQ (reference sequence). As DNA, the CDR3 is TGTGCCAGCAGCCGGACCGAAACAACTAGTGAAAAACTGTTTTTT. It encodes CASSRTETTSEKLFF.

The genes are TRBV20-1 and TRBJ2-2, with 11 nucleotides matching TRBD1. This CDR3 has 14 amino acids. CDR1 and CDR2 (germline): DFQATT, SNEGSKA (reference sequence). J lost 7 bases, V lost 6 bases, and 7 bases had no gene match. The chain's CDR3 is CSAPGQGVVGELFF. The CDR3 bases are TGCAGTGCCCCGGGACAGGGGGTTGTCGGGGAGCTGTTTTTT.

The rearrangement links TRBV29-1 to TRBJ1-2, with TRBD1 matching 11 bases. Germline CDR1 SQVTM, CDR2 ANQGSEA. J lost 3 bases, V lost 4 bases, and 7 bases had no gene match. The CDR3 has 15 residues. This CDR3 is CSVVRGTGGYYGYTF. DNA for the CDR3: TGCAGCGTTGTACGGGGGACAGGGGGATACTATGGCTACACCTTC.

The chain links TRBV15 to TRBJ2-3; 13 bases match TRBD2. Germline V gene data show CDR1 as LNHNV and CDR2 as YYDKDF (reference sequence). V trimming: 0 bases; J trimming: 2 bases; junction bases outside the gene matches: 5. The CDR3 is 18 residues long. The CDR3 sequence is CATSRDSGTSGATDTQYF. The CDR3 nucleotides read TGTGCCACCAGCAGAGATTCCGGGACTAGCGGGGCCACAGATACGCAGTATTTT.

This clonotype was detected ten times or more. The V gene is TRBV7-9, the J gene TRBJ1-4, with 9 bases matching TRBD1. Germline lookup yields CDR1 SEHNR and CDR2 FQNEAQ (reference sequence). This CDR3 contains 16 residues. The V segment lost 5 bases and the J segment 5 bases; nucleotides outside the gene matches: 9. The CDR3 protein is CASSPQGGTGNEKLFF. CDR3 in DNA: TGTGCCAGCAGCCCGCAGGGGGGGACAGGGAATGAAAAACTGTTTTTT.

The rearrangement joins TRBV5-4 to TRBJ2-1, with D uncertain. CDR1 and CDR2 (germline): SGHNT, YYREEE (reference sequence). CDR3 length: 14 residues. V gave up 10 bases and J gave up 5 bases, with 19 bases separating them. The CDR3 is CAVPIEDDHNEQFF. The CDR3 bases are TGTGCCGTCCCCATCGAGGACGATCACAATGAGCAGTTCTTC.

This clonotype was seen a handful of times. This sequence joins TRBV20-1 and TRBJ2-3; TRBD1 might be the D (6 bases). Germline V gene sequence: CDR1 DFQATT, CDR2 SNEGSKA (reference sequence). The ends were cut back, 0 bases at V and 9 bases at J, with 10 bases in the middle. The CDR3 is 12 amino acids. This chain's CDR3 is CSARDGGRTQYF. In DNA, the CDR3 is TGCAGTGCTAGAGATGGGGGCAGGACGCAGTATTTT.

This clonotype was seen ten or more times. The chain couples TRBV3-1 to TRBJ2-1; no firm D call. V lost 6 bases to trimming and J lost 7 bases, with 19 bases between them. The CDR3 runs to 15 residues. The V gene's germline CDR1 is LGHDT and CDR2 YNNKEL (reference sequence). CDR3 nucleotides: TGTGCCAGCAGTCCAGACTCCGCAGGTAGGAATGAGCAGTTCTTC. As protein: CASSPDSAGRNEQFF.

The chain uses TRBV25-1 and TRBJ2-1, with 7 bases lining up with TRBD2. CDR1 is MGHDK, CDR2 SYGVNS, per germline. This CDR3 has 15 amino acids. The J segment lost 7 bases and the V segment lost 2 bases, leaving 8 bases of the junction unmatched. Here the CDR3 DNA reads TGTGCCAGCAGTGAACCCCGGACTAGTTTTAATGAGCAGTTCTTC. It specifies CASSEPRTSFNEQFF. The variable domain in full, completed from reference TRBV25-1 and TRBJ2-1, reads EADIYQTPRYLVIGTGKKITLECSQTMGHDKMYWYQQDPGMELHLIHYSYGVNSTEKGDLSSESTVSRIRTEHFPLTLESARPSHTSQYLCASSEPRTSFNEQFFGPGTRLTVL.

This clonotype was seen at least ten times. The CDR3 spells CAWGGTGGSPLHF. Here the CDR3 DNA reads TGTGCCTGGGGGGGGACAGGGGGTTCACCCCTCCACTTT. This chain uses TRBV30 with TRBJ1-6; 11 bases are a match to TRBD1. Per germline, CDR1 GTSNPN and CDR2 SVGIG (reference sequence). This CDR3 contains 13 residues. The ends lost 5 bases at V and 9 bases at J; junction bases unmatched: 3.

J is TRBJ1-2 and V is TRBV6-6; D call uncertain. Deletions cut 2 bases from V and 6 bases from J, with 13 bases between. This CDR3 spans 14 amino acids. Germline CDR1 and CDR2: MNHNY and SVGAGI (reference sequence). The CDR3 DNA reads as TGTGCCAGCAGTTACGGCGGGATAAATAATGGCTACACCTTC. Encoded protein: CASSYGGINNGYTF.

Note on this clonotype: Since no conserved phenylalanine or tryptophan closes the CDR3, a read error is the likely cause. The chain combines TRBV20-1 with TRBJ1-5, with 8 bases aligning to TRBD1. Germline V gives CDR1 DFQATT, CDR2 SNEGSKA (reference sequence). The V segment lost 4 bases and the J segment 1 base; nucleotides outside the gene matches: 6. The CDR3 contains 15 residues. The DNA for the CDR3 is TGCAGTGCTATGGACAGGGCTAGGAGCAATCAGCCCCAGCATATT. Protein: CSAMDRARSNQPQHI.

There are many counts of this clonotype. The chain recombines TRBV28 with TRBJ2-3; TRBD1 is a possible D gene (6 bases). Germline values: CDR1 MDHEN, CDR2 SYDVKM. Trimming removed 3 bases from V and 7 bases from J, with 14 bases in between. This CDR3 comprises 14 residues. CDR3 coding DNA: TGTGCCAGCAGTTTTAAGACAGGAGCAAATACGCAGTATTTT. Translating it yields CASSFKTGANTQYF.